The 18 T cell receptor beta chains given below trace back to one sample, sequenced in a study of T cell responses to AZD1222 COVID-19 vaccine. Data came from immunoSEQ multiplex PCR; TCRdb stores just in-frame clones and leaves some out. The repertoire holds approximately 140,000 clones, with roughly 90% as singletons. The sequencing here drew on peripheral blood, taken on day 0 of AZD1222 vaccination. The receptors shown here come from an adult in good health.

The chain links TRBV3-1 (or the pseudogene TRBV3-2) to TRBJ1-1; no clear D. The CDR3 covers 15 residues. V was pared by 0 bases and J by 11 bases, with 19 bases between. Germline values: CDR1 LGHDT, CDR2 YNNKEL (reference sequence). The CDR3 nucleotides are TGTGCCAGCAGCCAAGATCCGGATCGACGGGGTTTCGCTTTCTTT. Translating it yields CASSQDPDRRGFAFF.

The chain employs TRBV7-2 and TRBJ2-2; D unclear. CDR1 is SGHTA, CDR2 FQGNSA, per germline. There are 13 residues in the CDR3. The ends were cut back, 2 bases at V and 3 bases at J, with 4 bases in the middle. CDR3 residues: CASSLSYTGELFF. Here the CDR3 DNA reads TGTGCCAGCAGCTTATCCTACACCGGGGAGCTGTTTTTT.

The CDR3 spells CAWNRGSTNEKLFF. DNA of the CDR3: TGTGCCTGGAATAGGGGCTCAACTAATGAAAAACTGTTTTTT. This chain links TRBV30 with TRBJ1-4; TRBD1 is a possible D gene (5 bases). CDR3 length equals 14 residues. From germline, CDR1 is GTSNPN and CDR2 SVGIG (reference sequence). V lost 4 bases, J lost 0 bases, and 9 bases lay in between.

The rearrangement links TRBV6-2 or TRBV6-3 to TRBJ2-3; weak D call: TRBD1 (5 bases). The CDR3 is made up of 15 amino acids. Looked up from germline, CDR1 is MNHEY and CDR2 is SVGEGT. Trimming took 2 bases from V and 4 from J, leaving 13 bases between them. DNA of the CDR3: TGTGCCAGCAGTTACGGTGCCAGGGATTCAGATACGCAGTATTTT. Translation gives CASSYGARDSDTQYF.

J is TRBJ2-7 and V is TRBV5-4; D is undetermined. CDR1 is SGHNT, CDR2 YYREEE, per germline (reference sequence). The CDR3 totals 16 residues. V lost 4 bases and J lost 1, with 18 bases in between. CDR3 sequence reads: CASSALNAIGSYEQYF. Here the CDR3 DNA reads TGTGCCAGCAGCGCCCTTAATGCTATAGGGTCCTACGAGCAGTACTTC.

Here the CDR3 reads CASSPKGNTIYF. DNA for the CDR3: TGTGCCAGCAGTCCCAAGGGAAACACCATATATTTT. The gene calls are TRBV6-2 or TRBV6-3 and TRBJ1-3; D is uncertain. Trimming removed 5 bases from V and 4 bases from J, with 6 bases in between. Germline loops: CDR1 MNHEY, CDR2 SVGEGT. The CDR3 contains 12 residues.

The gene calls are TRBV5-1 and TRBJ1-2; a weak D match, TRBD1 (6 bases). The CDR3 is made up of 15 amino acids. The V gene's germline CDR1 is SGHRS and CDR2 YFSETQ. Trimming removed 3 bases from V and 7 bases from J, with 19 bases in between. Written as DNA, the CDR3 is TGCGCCAGCAGCTCCTACGGACAGCACGGGAGTGGCTACACCTTC. Protein: CASSSYGQHGSGYTF. Looking up the rest from reference TRBV5-1 and TRBJ1-2 gives the full variable domain: KAGVTQTPRYLIKTRGQQVTLSCSPISGHRSVSWYQQTPGQGLQFLFEYFSETQRNKGNFPGRFSGRQFSNSRSEMNVSTLELGDSALYLCASSSYGQHGSGYTFGSGTRLTVV.

The rearrangement joins TRBV18 to TRBJ1-4; a weak D match, TRBD1 (6 bases). This CDR3 spans 15 amino acids. Trimming took off 5 bases at V and 8 bases at J, with 18 bases between the two ends. Germline lookup yields CDR1 KGHSH and CDR2 LQKENI. DNA for the CDR3: TGTGCCAGCTCAACCCTGACAGGCCCTGAGGAAAAACTGTTTTTT. The encoded protein is CASSTLTGPEEKLFF.

V gene TRBV7-9 combines with J gene TRBJ1-4; 8 positions match TRBD1. Germline V gene sequence: CDR1 SEHNR, CDR2 FQNEAQ (reference sequence). The junction had 13 bases not matched to a gene; V was cut back by 5 bases and J by 8 bases. The CDR3 spans 16 residues. Written as DNA, the CDR3 is TGTGCCAGCAGCCCAGGTTGGCAGGGGGCGCGGGAAAAACTGTTTTTT. This translates into CASSPGWQGAREKLFF.

This clone was found a few times. This sequence joins TRBV5-8 and TRBJ2-1; D uncertain. The CDR3 has 17 residues. Between the trimmed V and J ends, which lost 4 bases and 9 bases, there was a span of 26 bases. Germline CDR1 SGHTS, CDR2 YDEGEE. DNA for the CDR3: TGTGCCAGCAGCCCGATTCTCTCCCACCCTAGGGCCGGTGAGCAGTTCTTC. Residues: CASSPILSHPRAGEQFF.

V usage is TRBV19 and J usage is TRBJ1-3, with D unresolved. The length of the CDR3 is 15 residues. Germline V gene data show CDR1 as LNHDA and CDR2 as SQIVND (reference sequence). V shed 3 bases and J shed 0 bases, with 9 bases lying between them. The DNA of the CDR3 is TGTGCCAGTAGTATTGTTATTTTCTCTGGAAACACCATATATTTT. Translating it yields CASSIVIFSGNTIYF.

The J gene is TRBJ2-4, the V gene TRBV5-6, with TRBD1 matching 9 bases. The V gene's germline CDR1 is SGHDT and CDR2 YYEEEE. The CDR3 is 15 amino acids. The trim removed 5 bases at V and 6 bases at J, leaving 9 bases unmatched. CDR3 sequence reads: CASRDTGTGPNIQYF. The DNA of the CDR3 is TGTGCCAGCAGGGATACCGGGACAGGGCCAAACATTCAGTACTTC.

The chain carries TRBV2 and TRBJ1-5; 9 nucleotides agree with TRBD1. This CDR3 is 15 amino acids long. The germline V gene has CDR1 SNHLY and CDR2 FYNNEI. The V segment lost 6 bases and the J segment 4 bases; nucleotides outside the gene matches: 7. The CDR3 is CASSGLQGANQPQHF. The CDR3 nucleotides are TGTGCCAGCAGCGGCTTACAGGGGGCGAATCAGCCCCAGCATTTT. The full variable domain, completed using reference TRBV2 and TRBJ1-5, is EPEVTQTPSHQVTQMGQEVILRCVPISNHLYFYWYRQILGQKVEFLVSFYNNEISEKSEIFDDQFSVERPDGSNFTLKIRSTKLEDSAMYFCASSGLQGANQPQHFGDGTRLSIL.

The gene calls are TRBV7-8 and TRBJ2-5, with D perhaps matching TRBD1 or TRBD2 (5 bases each). V lost 4 bases to trimming and J lost 1 base, with 10 bases between them. CDR3 length equals 14 residues. Germline assignment: CDR1 SGHVS and CDR2 FQNEAQ. DNA for the CDR3: TGTGCCAGCAGCTCCCGGGGCACCCAAGAGACCCAGTACTTC. This gives the protein CASSSRGTQETQYF.

In this sample, this clone turned up once. The chain recombines TRBV5-6 with TRBJ2-6, with D uncertain. The CDR3 totals 13 residues. Germline CDR1 and CDR2: SGHDT and YYEEEE. The V gene lost 2 bases and the J gene lost 3 bases, with 3 bases spanning the gap. CDR3 protein: CASSLLGANVLTF. CDR3 DNA sequence: TGTGCCAGCAGCTTACTTGGGGCCAACGTCCTGACTTTC.

The rearrangement uses TRBV6-2 or TRBV6-3 and TRBJ1-5; the match to TRBD1 covers 7 bases. CDR3 size: 15 residues. The J segment lost 1 base and the V segment lost 2 bases, leaving 2 bases of the junction unmatched. CDR1 and CDR2 (germline): MNHEY, SVGEGT. CDR3 sequence (DNA): TGTGCCAGCAGTTACGCAGGGGGGAGCAATCAGCCCCAGCATTTT. It specifies CASSYAGGSNQPQHF.

This chain connects TRBV19 to TRBJ1-5; possible D gene TRBD1, 5 bases. CDR3 length: 14 residues. V was cut by 8 bases and J by 5 bases, with 16 bases left in between. Looked up from germline, CDR1 is LNHDA and CDR2 is SQIVND (reference sequence). The chain's CDR3 is CASRGRSTDQPQHF. CDR3 DNA sequence: TGTGCCAGTCGGGGCAGGTCGACCGATCAGCCCCAGCATTTT. The full variable domain, rest sourced from reference TRBV19 and TRBJ1-5, is DGGITQSPKYLFRKEGQNVTLSCEQNLNHDAMYWYRQDPGQGLRLIYYSQIVNDFQKGDIAEGYSVSREKKESFPLTVTSAQKNPTAFYLCASRGRSTDQPQHFGDGTRLSIL.

This clone was picked up one time. The gene calls are TRBV2 and TRBJ1-2; no reliable D call. The ends were cut back, 6 bases at V and 1 base at J, with 12 bases in the middle. The CDR3 is 14 amino acids. Germline CDR1 reads SNHLY; CDR2 reads FYNNEI. CDR3 bases: TGTGCCAGCAGGTCGGACGGTGTTAACTATGGCTACACCTTC. Its translation: CASRSDGVNYGYTF.